The source of this T cell receptor beta chain is a study of cytomegalovirus exposure and HLA in healthy donors. For the study at large: Assignment to the Caucasian-associated ancestry cluster applied to about 80% of the 350 to 500 genotyped donors. Study-wide points: There were some public TCRs occurring in many donors, but most TCR sequences were rare.

Primers included in the PCR were 60 Vbeta and 13 Jbeta primers. Some clones are missing from TCRdb's copy, which holds only in-frame ones; the method was immunoSEQ multiplex PCR. The sample has 100,000 or so clones; over 60% are singletons. In this sample, this clone turned up a few times. Its antigen is still unknown. The V gene's germline CDR1 is SGHTA and CDR2 FQGNSA. The J segment lost 6 bases and the V segment lost 4 bases, leaving 12 bases of the junction unmatched. CDR3 length: 16 residues. Sequenced sample: PBMCs. The chain links TRBV7-2 to TRBJ2-5, with 9 bases fitting TRBD1. This sequence originates from a man aged 35-49 years in good health and CMV-seropositive. CDR3 nucleotides: TGTGCCAGCAGCTCCTCACCGGGACAGGGAGGAAAGACCCAGTACTTC. Protein: CASSSSPGQGGKTQYF. The full variable domain, completed using reference TRBV7-2 and TRBJ2-5, is GAGVSQSPSNKVTEKGKDVELRCDPISGHTALYWYRQSLGQGLEFLIYFQGNSAPDKSGLPSDRFSAERTGGSVSTLTIQRTQQEDSAVYLCASSSSPGQGGKTQYFGPGTRLLVL.